This TCR beta chain stems from a study of human T cells and chemical hapten exposure. Findings of the study overall: Once DPC sensitization occurred, TCRs above 1 in 1000 frequency showed no change.

This clonotype was detected ten times or more. Its antigen remains unidentified. Time point denoted: patch test 1, 2 weeks after DPC sensitization. Sample treatment: therapeutic diphenylcyclopropenone sensitization with weekly scalp DPC. This CDR3 region has 15 residues. The germline V gene encodes CDR1 SGHRS and CDR2 YFSETQ. Trimming took off 2 bases at V and 0 bases at J, with 10 bases between the two ends. TCRdb re-derived calls from the RACE reads in MiXCR, one entry per CDR3 protein. The sample holds 75,000 to 90,000 distinct CDR3 sequences; about 12% are singletons and the top ten take roughly 3.6%.

The sample consisted of whole blood, taken in connection with sensitization to the hapten diphenylcyclopropenone (DPC). The receptor's source is a woman in her sixties or seventies with alopecia areata. Some clones in this sample may be carry-over from other donors' samples. The rearrangement joins TRBV5-1 to TRBJ2-3; D is undetermined. The CDR3 region has the DNA TGCGCCAGCAGCTTCGGAGTAGTTAGCACAGATACGCAGTATTTT. It encodes CASSFGVVSTDTQYF.